Detailed here is one T cell receptor beta chain. Its cognate antigen is unknown. Primers for the PCR totalled 60 Vbeta and 13 Jbeta. The data were produced by immunoSEQ multiplex PCR, yet TCRdb's version contains in-frame clones alone and is incomplete. This table has about 170,000 clones, less than 75% appearing once. This specimen belongs to a study of cytomegalovirus exposure and HLA in healthy donors. For the study at large: There were 75 million to 95 million unique TCRs (from HLA-typed donors) in an early data release.

The study's findings and limits: Later analysis identified a missense DCLRE1C variant that was linked to TCR beta V- and J-gene trimming. A prior analysis recorded that most TCR beta V segments were productive about 87% or about 30% of the time.

The CDR3 sequence is 12 residues long. V shed 7 bases and J 5 bases; nucleotides not matched to a gene: 2. Germline values: CDR1 LNHDA, CDR2 SQIVND (reference sequence). The clonotype originates from a girl between 5 and 17 years old in good health and CMV-seronegative. The sample was PBMCs. The chain combines TRBV19 with TRBJ1-5; 7 bases fit TRBD1. The CDR3: CASTGGYQPQHF. In DNA, the CDR3 is TGTGCCAGTACAGGGGGTTATCAGCCCCAGCATTTT.